Each of the 18 T cell receptor beta chains below was sequenced from the same sample in a study of T cell repertoires in cytomegalovirus infection. TCRdb itself ran the reads through MiXCR, one entry per CDR3 protein. The data contain fewer than 650,000 distinct CDR3 sequences, about 39% of them singletons. These receptors' targets are unknown. Here the sequenced sample was cultured PBMCs, taken from culture after CMV antigen stimulation. The receptors were gathered from a human donor in good health (CMV status not recorded). Some clones in this sample may be carry-over from other donors' samples.

This clonotype was counted only a few times. The V and J genes are TRBV19 and TRBJ1-6; 7 bases match TRBD1. This CDR3 contains 14 residues. The trim removed 4 bases at V and 8 bases at J, leaving 5 bases unmatched. Germline-derived CDR1 and CDR2 are LNHDA and SQIVND (reference sequence). The CDR3 sequence: CASSTPGQDSPLHF. The CDR3 region has the DNA TGTGCCAGTAGTACTCCCGGACAGGATTCACCCCTCCACTTT.

This clonotype came up a few times. The chain employs TRBV7-9 and TRBJ2-2; D unclear. The CDR3 loop spans 15 amino acids. The germline gives CDR1 SEHNR, CDR2 FQNEAQ (reference sequence). V lost 5 bases, J lost 6 bases, and 16 bases lay in between. The CDR3, as DNA: TGTGCCAGCAGCCGGTCCCTAGAACACGCCGGGGAGCTGTTTTTT. Residues: CASSRSLEHAGELFF.

The chain has TRBV10-3 and TRBJ1-3, with D perhaps TRBD1 (6 bases). Germline CDR1 and CDR2: ENHRY and SYGVKD. This CDR3 comprises 13 residues. Trimming removed 4 bases from V and 4 bases from J, with 8 bases in between. The CDR3 DNA reads as TGTGCCATCAGTGGGGGGCTCGGAAACACCATATATTTT. As protein: CAISGGLGNTIYF.

In its sample, this clonotype was seen a few times. The J gene is TRBJ2-5, the V gene TRBV11-3; TRBD1 is a possible D gene (6 bases). V was pared by 4 bases and J by 4 bases, with 22 bases between. Germline CDR1 SGHNT, CDR2 YENEEA. This CDR3 spans 17 amino acids. The CDR3 DNA reads TGTGCCAGCAGCTCCCGCAAAGGGGGTGGGCCTGGAGAGACCCAGTACTTC. It is translated as CASSSRKGGGPGETQYF.

This clonotype was found a few times. The CDR3 coding sequence is TGTGCCAGCAGCCCAGCCAGGGTATGGTACAATGAGCAGTTCTTC. Translated: CASSPARVWYNEQFF. This chain links TRBV7-2 with TRBJ2-1; tentative D call: TRBD1 (5 bases). The length of the CDR3 is 15 residues. Trimming removed 5 bases from V and 4 bases from J, with 15 bases in between. Germline V CDR1 and CDR2: SGHTA, FQGNSA. The complete variable domain, with remaining parts taken from reference TRBV7-2 and TRBJ2-1, reads GAGVSQSPSNKVTEKGKDVELRCDPISGHTALYWYRQSLGQGLEFLIYFQGNSAPDKSGLPSDRFSAERTGGSVSTLTIQRTQQEDSAVYLCASSPARVWYNEQFFGPGTRLTVL.

This clonotype has a single count. The gene calls are TRBV11-3 and TRBJ2-5; D remains ambiguous. The CDR3 consists of 13 residues. Germline CDR1 is SGHNT and CDR2 is YENEEA. Trimming shortened V by 5 bases and J by 8 bases, and 15 bases separated the two germline ends. The CDR3 DNA reads TGTGCCAGCAGCCCTACGAGAACAGAAACCCAGTACTTC. Translating gives CASSPTRTETQYF.

This clonotype has just a few counts. This chain connects TRBV28 to TRBJ2-5; tentatively, D is TRBD1 (6 bases). Trimming cost V 6 bases and J 4 bases, with 18 bases left between them. From germline, CDR1 is MDHEN and CDR2 SYDVKM. CDR3 length: 15 amino acids. Here the CDR3 DNA reads TGTGCCAGCAGCTCCCGGGACACCCTCCCAGAGACCCAGTACTTC. Its translation: CASSSRDTLPETQYF.

The chain joins TRBV12-3 or TRBV12-4 to TRBJ2-3; D not resolved. The CDR3 contains 17 residues. Trimming left V 0 bases short and J 0 bases short, with 13 bases between. CDR3 sequence reads: CASSLAMLPFSTDTQYF. In nucleotides, the CDR3 is TGTGCCAGCAGTTTAGCAATGCTACCCTTTAGCACAGATACGCAGTATTTT.

This clonotype was counted a few times. This chain connects TRBV6-5 to TRBJ2-2; 7 bases align to TRBD2. Unmatched junction bases numbered 0, after V lost 1 base and J lost 4 bases. The length of the CDR3 is 14 residues. In germline, CDR1 is MNHEY, CDR2 SVGAGI. The CDR3 nucleotides read TGTGCCAGCAGTTACTGGGAGGGCACCGGGGAGCTGTTTTTT. This codes for CASSYWEGTGELFF.

This chain connects TRBV27 to TRBJ1-5; D might be TRBD1 (6 bases). V dropped 6 bases and J dropped 0 bases, with 15 bases sitting between them. Germline-derived CDR1 and CDR2 are MNHEY and SMNVEV (reference sequence). The CDR3 spans 16 residues. CDR3 sequence: CASRNRAGNSNQPQHF. The CDR3 DNA sequence: TGTGCCAGCAGGAACAGGGCGGGCAATAGCAATCAGCCCCAGCATTTT.

CDR3 in amino acids: CASSSRVRGGGTDTQYF. In DNA, the CDR3 is TGTGCCAGCAGCTCGAGGGTTCGCGGGGGGGGCACAGATACGCAGTATTTT. The rearrangement uses TRBV7-2 and TRBJ2-3; 9 bases match TRBD2. Germline CDR1 SGHTA, CDR2 FQGNSA. This CDR3 region has 17 residues. Trimming at V came to 4 bases and at J to 1 base, leaving 9 bases not matched to a gene. The entire variable domain, with the rest obtained from reference TRBV7-2 and TRBJ2-3, is as follows: GAGVSQSPSNKVTEKGKDVELRCDPISGHTALYWYRQSLGQGLEFLIYFQGNSAPDKSGLPSDRFSAERTGGSVSTLTIQRTQQEDSAVYLCASSSRVRGGGTDTQYFGPGTRLTVL.

The genes are TRBV3-1 and TRBJ2-5; 12 bases agree with TRBD2. CDR1 is LGHDT and CDR2 is YNNKEL in the germline V gene (reference sequence). The CDR3 has 18 residues. J was trimmed by 0 bases and V by 3 bases; bases with no gene match: 8. The CDR3 nucleotides are TGTGCCAGCAGCCAGAACCTAGCGGGAGGGCGGTACCAAGAGACCCAGTACTTC. This encodes CASSQNLAGGRYQETQYF.

This clonotype occurred a few times. The chain joins TRBV12-3 or TRBV12-4 to TRBJ1-5, with D possibly matching TRBD1 (6 bases). V gave up 1 base and J gave up 1 base, with 14 bases separating them. CDR3 length: 17 residues. In DNA, the CDR3 is TGTGCCAGCAGTTTAGGGCCAGGGGTTACGAGCAATCAGCCCCAGCATTTT. This codes for CASSLGPGVTSNQPQHF.

Only one count was recorded for this clonotype. The V and J genes are TRBV12-3 or TRBV12-4 and TRBJ2-5; TRBD2 agrees at 7 bases. This CDR3 has 15 residues. Unmatched junction bases numbered 5, after V lost 3 bases and J lost 1 base. DNA of the CDR3: TGTGCCAGCAGTTTGGGGGGGGACTTCCAAGAGACCCAGTACTTC. The encoded protein is CASSLGGDFQETQYF.

This sequence joins TRBV12-3 or TRBV12-4 and TRBJ2-2, with D unclear. This CDR3 contains 14 residues. Trimming removed 6 bases at V and 6 bases at J, with 14 bases between. CDR3 in DNA: TGTGCCAGCAGAGACCTTGAGCCGCCCGGGGAGCTGTTTTTT. It specifies CASRDLEPPGELFF.

This clonotype was counted only a few times. The V gene is TRBV27, the J gene TRBJ2-2; no reliable D call. The CDR3 is 14 residues long. From germline, CDR1 is MNHEY and CDR2 SMNVEV (reference sequence). V was cut by 5 bases and J by 4 bases, with 11 bases left in between. The CDR3 DNA is TGTGCCAGCAGTCGGAGTGATGGCACCGGGGAGCTGTTTTTT. This translates into CASSRSDGTGELFF.

The V gene is TRBV4-1, the J gene TRBJ2-2, with D uncertain. The CDR3 sequence is 14 residues long. Germline-derived CDR1 and CDR2 are MGHRA and YSYEKL. Trimming left V 4 bases short and J 2 bases short, with 8 bases between. For the CDR3, the DNA is TGCGCCAGCAGCCCCCATCTTAACACCGGGGAGCTGTTTTTT. It translates to CASSPHLNTGELFF.

This clonotype has a handful of counts. This chain joins TRBV20-1 and TRBJ1-1, with D possibly being TRBD1 (5 bases). Trimming shortened V by 4 bases and J by 11 bases, and 23 bases separated the two germline ends. The CDR3 covers 14 residues. Germline V lookup: CDR1 DFQATT, CDR2 SNEGSKA (reference sequence). The DNA of the CDR3 is TGCAGTGCTAATCTCCGCAGGGACCCCCTCCAGGCTTTCTTT. This translates into CSANLRRDPLQAFF.